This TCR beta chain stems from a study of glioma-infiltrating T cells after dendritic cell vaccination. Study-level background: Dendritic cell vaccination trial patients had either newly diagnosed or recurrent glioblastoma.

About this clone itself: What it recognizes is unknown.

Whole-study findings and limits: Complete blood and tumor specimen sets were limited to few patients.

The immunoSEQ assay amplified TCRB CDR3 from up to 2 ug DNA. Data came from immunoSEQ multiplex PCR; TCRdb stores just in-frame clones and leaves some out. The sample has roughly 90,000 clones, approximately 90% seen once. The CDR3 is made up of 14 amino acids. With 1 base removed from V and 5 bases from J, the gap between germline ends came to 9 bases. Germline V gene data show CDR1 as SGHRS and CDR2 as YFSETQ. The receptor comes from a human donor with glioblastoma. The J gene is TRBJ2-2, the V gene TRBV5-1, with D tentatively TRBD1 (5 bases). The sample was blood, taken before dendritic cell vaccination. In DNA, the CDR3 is TGCGCCAGCAGCTTGCGGCCAGGGACCGGGGAGCTGTTTTTT. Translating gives CASSLRPGTGELFF.